This is a list of T cell receptor beta chains from one sample in a study of T cell responses to AZD1222 COVID-19 vaccine. Only in-frame clones appear in the TCRdb table, and some are missing; sequencing was by immunoSEQ multiplex PCR. The data hold 120,000 or so clones, with less than 95% observed a single time. The source material was peripheral blood, sampled on day 0 of AZD1222 vaccination. The receptors originated from an adult in good health. CDR3s include the opening cysteine and the closing phenylalanine or tryptophan. Each record gives: J gene, D gene, V gene, CDR3 DNA, CDR3 protein. A D gene is named only where the DNA matches it firmly.

TRBJ2-7 | - | TRBV6-5 | TGTGCCAGCAGAGACCTGACCTACGAGCAGTACTTC | CASRDLTYEQYF
TRBJ2-7 | TRBD1 | TRBV9 | TGTGCCAGCAGCGTAGTTCCGGGACAGGGTACCGAGCAGTACTTC | CASSVVPGQGTEQYF
TRBJ2-3 | - | TRBV7-2 | TGTGCCAGCAGCTTCCCTCGCCCGGGGGCTAGCACAGATACGCAGTATTTT | CASSFPRPGASTDTQYF
TRBJ2-2 | TRBD2 | TRBV2 | TGTGCCAGCAGCGCGGAAGCGGGAGCTGGCGGGGAGCTGTTTTTT | CASSAEAGAGGELFF
TRBJ1-4 | TRBD1 | TRBV5-4 | TGTGCCAGCAGCTTGGGCGGGACAGGGGGCCCGGATGAAAAACTGTTTTTT | CASSLGGTGGPDEKLFF
TRBJ1-2 | - | TRBV3-1/TRBV3-2 | TGTGCCAGCAGCCAACGACTGAGTAACTATGGCTACACCTTC | CASSQRLSNYGYTF
TRBJ1-1 | TRBD1 | TRBV19 | TGTGCCAGTAGTGCTCCGGGACAGGGTGACGCTGAAGCTTTCTTT | CASSAPGQGDAEAFF
TRBJ1-1 | - | TRBV2 | TGTGCCAGCAATGATTACGGGGGAAACACTGAAGCTTTCTTT | CASNDYGGNTEAFF
TRBJ1-1 | TRBD1 | TRBV7-9 | TGTGCCAGCAGTCATGACAGGGTGAACCAGGGCACTGAAGCTTTCTTT | CASSHDRVNQGTEAFF
TRBJ1-1 | TRBD1 | TRBV2 | TGTGCCAGCAGTGAAGCGCGAGGGACAGGGAACACTGAAGCTTTCTTT | CASSEARGTGNTEAFF
TRBJ1-1 | - | TRBV19 | TGTGCCAGTAGTAGGCCAGGCGGGTTGCTGAACACTGAAGCTTTCTTT | CASSRPGGLLNTEAFF
TRBJ1-1 | - | TRBV10-3 | TGTGCCATCAGTGAGTCGGATCTGGGTTTGAACACTGAAGCTTTCTTT | CAISESDLGLNTEAFF